The 8 T cell receptor beta chains below all came from one sample that was sequenced in a study of preoperative IRX-2 immunotherapy in early breast cancer. Sequencing was performed with immunoSEQ multiplex PCR; in TCRdb, only in-frame clones are kept and a portion is missing. The sample lists tens of thousands of clones, over 90% seen once, with under 7.5% in the top ten. As for treatment: preoperative locoregional IRX-2 cytokine immunotherapy. The specimen was taken from a patient treated with IRX-2 immunotherapy. These TCRs come from a human donor with breast cancer.

This chain connects TRBV6-1 to TRBJ2-3, with no clear D. V was trimmed by 2 bases and J by 8 bases, leaving 8 bases between them. The CDR3 is 12 residues long. Germline CDR1 and CDR2: MNHNS and SASEGT. CDR3 nucleotides: TGTGCCAGCAGTGAAATATCGGGTACGCAGTATTTT. Translation gives CASSEISGTQYF.

The rearrangement links TRBV19 to TRBJ2-3; 10 bases agree with TRBD2. The length of the CDR3 is 15 residues. The J segment lost 1 base and the V segment lost 6 bases, leaving 4 bases of the junction unmatched. The V gene's germline CDR1 is LNHDA and CDR2 SQIVND (reference sequence). The CDR3 is CASRSGTSGTDTQYF. As DNA, the CDR3 is TGTGCCAGTAGATCCGGGACTAGCGGCACAGATACGCAGTATTTT.

The chain is built from TRBV4-2 and TRBJ2-7; D gene uncertain. The germline V gene has CDR1 LGHNA and CDR2 YNFKEQ. V was trimmed by 3 bases and J by 2 bases, leaving 14 bases between them. This CDR3 is 15 amino acids long. CDR3 in amino acids: CASSQSLGATYEQYF. DNA for the CDR3: TGTGCCAGCAGCCAGTCTTTAGGCGCGACCTACGAGCAGTACTTC.

CDR3 sequence reads: CASSLNRQYEQYF. In DNA form, the CDR3 reads TGCGCCAGCAGCTTGAACAGACAGTACGAGCAGTACTTC. The rearrangement uses TRBV5-1 and TRBJ2-7; D perhaps matches TRBD1 (5 bases). Germline-derived CDR1 and CDR2 are SGHRS and YFSETQ. V was cut by 1 base and J by 4 bases, with 9 bases left in between. CDR3 size: 13 residues.

The chain employs TRBV6-5 and TRBJ2-7; 8 nucleotides agree with TRBD1. The J segment lost 0 bases and the V segment lost 6 bases, leaving 4 bases of the junction unmatched. Germline V CDR1 and CDR2: MNHEY, SVGAGI. This CDR3 spans 14 amino acids. CDR3 sequence reads: CASSQGASSYEQYF. CDR3 sequence (DNA): TGTGCCAGCAGCCAGGGGGCTTCCTCCTACGAGCAGTACTTC.

V and J are TRBV9 and TRBJ2-3, with D unclear. The CDR3 extends over 12 amino acids. The V end lost 0 bases, the J end lost 4 bases, and 3 bases lay between the germline ends. CDR1 and CDR2 from the germline V gene are SGDLS and YYNGEE. Here the CDR3 DNA reads TGTGCCAGCAGCGTAGGGCCAGATACGCAGTATTTT. Translating gives CASSVGPDTQYF. The entire variable domain, with the rest obtained from reference TRBV9 and TRBJ2-3, is as follows: DSGVTQTPKHLITATGQRVTLRCSPRSGDLSVYWYQQSLDQGLQFLIQYYNGEERAKGNILERFSAQQFPDLHSELNLSSLELGDSALYFCASSVGPDTQYFGPGTRLTVL.

This chain joins TRBV6-1 and TRBJ1-2; D not certain. The CDR3 spans 14 residues. Trimming removed 6 bases from V and 4 bases from J, with 15 bases in between. In germline, CDR1 is MNHNS, CDR2 SASEGT. CDR3 in amino acids: CASRRDSQGYGYTF. The CDR3 DNA follows: TGTGCCAGCAGGCGGGATTCCCAAGGCTATGGCTACACCTTC.

This clone has only one observation. The chain employs TRBV16 and TRBJ2-3; 10 nucleotides align to TRBD1. The CDR3 is 19 amino acids. CDR1 and CDR2 (germline): KGHSY, FQNENV. V dropped 2 bases and J dropped 1; count of bases not matched to a gene: 12. CDR3 sequence (DNA): TGTGCCAGCAGCCAACCAACAAACAGACAGGGGGCTGGCACAGATACGCAGTATTTT. Its protein product is CASSQPTNRQGAGTDTQYF.